This record concerns one TCR beta chain sequence. The entry originates in a study of T cell responses to AZD1222 COVID-19 vaccine. The germline V gene encodes CDR1 DFQATT and CDR2 SNEGSKA (reference sequence). V lost 0 bases and J 9 bases, leaving 6 bases between the germline ends. The CDR3 loop spans 11 amino acids. Libraries were prepared by immunoSEQ multiplex PCR; TCRdb keeps only in-frame clonotypes and omits some of them. The sample has some 110,000 clones; 88% are singletons. The sample was peripheral blood, taken on day 0 of AZD1222 vaccination. The chain employs TRBV20-1 and TRBJ2-1; D unresolved. The clonotype was recovered from an adult in good health. The CDR3 sequence is CSAREYGEQFF. The DNA of the CDR3 is TGCAGTGCTAGAGAGTATGGTGAGCAGTTCTTC.